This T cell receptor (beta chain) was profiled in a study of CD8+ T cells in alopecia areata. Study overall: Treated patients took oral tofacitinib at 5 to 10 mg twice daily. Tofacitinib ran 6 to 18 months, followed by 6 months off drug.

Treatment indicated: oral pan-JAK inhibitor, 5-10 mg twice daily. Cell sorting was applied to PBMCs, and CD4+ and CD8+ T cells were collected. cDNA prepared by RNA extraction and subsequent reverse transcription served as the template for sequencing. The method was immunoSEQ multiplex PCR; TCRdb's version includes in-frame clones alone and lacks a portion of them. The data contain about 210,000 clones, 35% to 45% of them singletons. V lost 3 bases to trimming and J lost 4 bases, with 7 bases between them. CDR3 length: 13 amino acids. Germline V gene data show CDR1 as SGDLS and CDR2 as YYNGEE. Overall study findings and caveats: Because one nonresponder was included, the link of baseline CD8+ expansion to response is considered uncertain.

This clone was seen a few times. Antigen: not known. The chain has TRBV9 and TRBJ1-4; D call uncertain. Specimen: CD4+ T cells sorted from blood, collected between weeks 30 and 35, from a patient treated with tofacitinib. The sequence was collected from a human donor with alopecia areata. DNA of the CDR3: TGTGCCAGCAGCGGACGGGATAATGAAAAACTGTTTTTT. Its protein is CASSGRDNEKLFF.